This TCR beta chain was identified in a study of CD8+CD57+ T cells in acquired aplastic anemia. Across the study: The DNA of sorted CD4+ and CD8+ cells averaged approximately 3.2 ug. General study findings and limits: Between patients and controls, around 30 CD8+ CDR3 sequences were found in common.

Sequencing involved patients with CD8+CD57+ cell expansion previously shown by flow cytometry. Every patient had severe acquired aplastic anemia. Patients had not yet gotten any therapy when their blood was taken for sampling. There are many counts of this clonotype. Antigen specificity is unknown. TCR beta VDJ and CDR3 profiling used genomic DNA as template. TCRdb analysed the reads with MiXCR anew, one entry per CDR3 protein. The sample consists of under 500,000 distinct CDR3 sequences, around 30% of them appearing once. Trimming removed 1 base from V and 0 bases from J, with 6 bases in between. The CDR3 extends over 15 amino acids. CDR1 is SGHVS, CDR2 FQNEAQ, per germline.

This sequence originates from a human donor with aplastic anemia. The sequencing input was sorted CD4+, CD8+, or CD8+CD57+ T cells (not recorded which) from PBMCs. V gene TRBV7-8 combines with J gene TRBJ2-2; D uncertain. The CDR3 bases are TGTGCCAGCAGCTTAGGTGTAGCGAACACCGGGGAGCTGTTTTTT. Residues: CASSLGVANTGELFF. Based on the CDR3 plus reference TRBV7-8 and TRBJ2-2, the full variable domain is GAGVSQSPRYKVAKRGQDVALRCDPISGHVSLFWYQQALGQGPEFLTYFQNEAQLDKSGLPSDRFFAERPEGSVSTLKIQRTQQEDSAVYLCASSLGVANTGELFFGEGSRLTVL.